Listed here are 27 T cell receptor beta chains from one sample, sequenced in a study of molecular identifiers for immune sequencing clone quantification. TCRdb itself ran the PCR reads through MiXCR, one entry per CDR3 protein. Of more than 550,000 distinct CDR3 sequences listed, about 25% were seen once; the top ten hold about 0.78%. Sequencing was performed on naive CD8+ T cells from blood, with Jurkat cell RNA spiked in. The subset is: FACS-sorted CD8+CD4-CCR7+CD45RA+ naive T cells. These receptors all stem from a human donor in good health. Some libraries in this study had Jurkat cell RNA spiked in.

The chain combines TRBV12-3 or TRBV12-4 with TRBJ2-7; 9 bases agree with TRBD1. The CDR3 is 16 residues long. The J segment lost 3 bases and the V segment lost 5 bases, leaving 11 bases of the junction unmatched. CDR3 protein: CASSPSRDRVNYEQYF. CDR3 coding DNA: TGTGCCAGCAGTCCAAGCCGGGACAGGGTTAACTACGAGCAGTACTTC.

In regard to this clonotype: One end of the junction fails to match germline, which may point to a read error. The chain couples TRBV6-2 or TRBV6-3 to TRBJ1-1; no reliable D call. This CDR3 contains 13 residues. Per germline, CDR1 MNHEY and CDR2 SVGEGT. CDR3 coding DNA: TGTGCCCGCCGTTCCGCACCGGGCTCTGACGCTTTCTTT. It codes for CARRSAPGSDAFF.

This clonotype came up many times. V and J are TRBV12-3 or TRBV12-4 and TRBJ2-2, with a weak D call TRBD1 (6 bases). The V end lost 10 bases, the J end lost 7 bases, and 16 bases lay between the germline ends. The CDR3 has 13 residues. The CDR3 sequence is CATAGVAGGELFF. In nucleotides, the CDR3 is TGTGCCACGGCAGGGGTTGCTGGCGGGGAGCTGTTTTTT.

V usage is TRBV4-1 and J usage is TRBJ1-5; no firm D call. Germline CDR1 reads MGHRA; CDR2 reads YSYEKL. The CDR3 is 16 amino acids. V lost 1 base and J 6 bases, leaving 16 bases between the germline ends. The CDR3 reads CASSQAAGLPSQPQHF. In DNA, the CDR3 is TGCGCCAGCAGCCAAGCCGCGGGTCTTCCGAGTCAGCCCCAGCATTTT.

The CDR3 loop reads CASSQDFRAGIDNEQFF. In DNA, the CDR3 is TGCGCCAGCAGCCAAGATTTTAGGGCAGGGATTGACAATGAGCAGTTCTTC. The rearrangement links TRBV4-3 to TRBJ2-1, with TRBD1 as a possible D gene (5 bases). V lost 0 bases, J lost 5 bases, and 17 bases lay in between. Germline CDR1 LGHNA, CDR2 YSLEER. This CDR3 is built from 17 residues.

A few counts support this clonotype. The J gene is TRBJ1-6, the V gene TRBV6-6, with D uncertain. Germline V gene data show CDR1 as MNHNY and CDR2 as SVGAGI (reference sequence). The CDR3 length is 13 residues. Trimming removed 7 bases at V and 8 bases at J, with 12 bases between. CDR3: CASTSPRDSPLHF. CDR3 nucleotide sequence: TGTGCCAGCACCTCGCCCCGCGATTCACCCCTCCACTTT.

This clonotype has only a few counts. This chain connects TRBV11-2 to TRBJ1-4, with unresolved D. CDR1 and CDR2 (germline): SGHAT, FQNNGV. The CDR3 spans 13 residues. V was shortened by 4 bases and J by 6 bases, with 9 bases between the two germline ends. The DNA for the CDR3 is TGTGCCAGCAGCTCACCTTTTGATGAAAAACTGTTTTTT. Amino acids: CASSSPFDEKLFF.

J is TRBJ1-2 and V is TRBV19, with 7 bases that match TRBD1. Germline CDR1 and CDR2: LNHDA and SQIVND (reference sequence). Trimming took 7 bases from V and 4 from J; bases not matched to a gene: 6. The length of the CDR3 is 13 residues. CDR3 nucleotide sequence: TGTGCCAGTACCCTAGGGGGCGGCTATGGCTACACCTTC. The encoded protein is CASTLGGGYGYTF.

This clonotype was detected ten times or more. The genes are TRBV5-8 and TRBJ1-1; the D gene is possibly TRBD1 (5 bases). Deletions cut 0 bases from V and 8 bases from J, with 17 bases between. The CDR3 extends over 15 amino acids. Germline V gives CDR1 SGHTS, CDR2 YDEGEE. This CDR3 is CASSLEGSWAIEAFF. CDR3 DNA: TGTGCCAGCAGCTTGGAGGGGAGTTGGGCCATCGAAGCTTTCTTT.

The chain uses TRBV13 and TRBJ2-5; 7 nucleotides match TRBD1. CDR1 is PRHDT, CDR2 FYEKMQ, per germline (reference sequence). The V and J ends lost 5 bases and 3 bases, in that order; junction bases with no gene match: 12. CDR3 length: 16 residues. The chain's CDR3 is CASSKRQGISKETQYF. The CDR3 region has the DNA TGTGCCAGCAGCAAAAGACAGGGAATCTCCAAAGAGACCCAGTACTTC.

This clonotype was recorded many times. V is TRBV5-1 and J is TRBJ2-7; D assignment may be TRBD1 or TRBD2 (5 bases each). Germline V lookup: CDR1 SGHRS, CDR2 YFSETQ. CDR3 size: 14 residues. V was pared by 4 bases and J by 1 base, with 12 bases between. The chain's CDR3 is CASSTRTRSYEQYF. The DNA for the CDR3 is TGCGCCAGCAGCACTAGGACAAGGTCCTACGAGCAGTACTTC.

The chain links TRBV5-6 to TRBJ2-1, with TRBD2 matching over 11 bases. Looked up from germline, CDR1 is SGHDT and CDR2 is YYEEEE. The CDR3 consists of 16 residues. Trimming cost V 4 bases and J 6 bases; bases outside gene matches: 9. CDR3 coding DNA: TGTGCCAGCAGCGCCGAAACTAGCGGGAGTTCCAATGAGCAGTTCTTC. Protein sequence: CASSAETSGSSNEQFF.

Here the CDR3 DNA reads TGTGCCAGCAGCGTATGGGACTCCCCGGCGGTAGATACGCAGTATTTT. This encodes CASSVWDSPAVDTQYF. This chain joins TRBV9 and TRBJ2-3, with a tentative D call TRBD2 (6 bases). V was cut by 1 base and J by 5 bases, with 17 bases left in between. The CDR3 loop spans 16 amino acids. Germline-derived CDR1 and CDR2 are SGDLS and YYNGEE.

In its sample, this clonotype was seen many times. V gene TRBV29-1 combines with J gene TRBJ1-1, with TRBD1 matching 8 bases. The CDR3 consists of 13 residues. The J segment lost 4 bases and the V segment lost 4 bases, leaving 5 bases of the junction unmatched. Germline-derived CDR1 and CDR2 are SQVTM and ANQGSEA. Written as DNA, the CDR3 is TGCAGCGTTGCCGAGGGACAGGTCACTGAAGCTTTCTTT. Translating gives CSVAEGQVTEAFF.

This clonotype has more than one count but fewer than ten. CDR3 coding DNA: TGTGCCAGCAGCCAAGAAAGGACAGCCTACAATGAGCAGTTCTTC. Translating gives CASSQERTAYNEQFF. J is TRBJ2-1 and V is TRBV3-1; a weak D match, TRBD1 (6 bases). The V gene lost 0 bases and the J gene lost 2 bases, with 8 bases spanning the gap. Germline V lookup: CDR1 LGHDT, CDR2 YNNKEL (reference sequence). The CDR3 is 15 amino acids.

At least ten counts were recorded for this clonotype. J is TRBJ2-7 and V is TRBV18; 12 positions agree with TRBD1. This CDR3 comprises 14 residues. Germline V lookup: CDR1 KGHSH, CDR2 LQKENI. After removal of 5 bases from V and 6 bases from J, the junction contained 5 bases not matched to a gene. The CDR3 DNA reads TGTGCCAGCTCATCCGGGACAGGGGGCATCGAGCAGTACTTC. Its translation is CASSSGTGGIEQYF.

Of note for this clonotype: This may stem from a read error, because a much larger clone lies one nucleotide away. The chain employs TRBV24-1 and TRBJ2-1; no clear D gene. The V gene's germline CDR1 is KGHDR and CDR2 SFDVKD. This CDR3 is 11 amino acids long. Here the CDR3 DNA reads TGTGCCACCAGAGATTTGGGTCGTCTGTTCTTC. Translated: CATRDLGRLFF.

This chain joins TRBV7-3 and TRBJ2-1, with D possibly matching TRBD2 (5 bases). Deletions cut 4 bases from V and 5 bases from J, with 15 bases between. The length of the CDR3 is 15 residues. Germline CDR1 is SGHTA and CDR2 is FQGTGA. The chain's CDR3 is CASSYRPGINNEQFF. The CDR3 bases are TGTGCCAGCAGCTACAGACCCGGGATTAACAATGAGCAGTTCTTC. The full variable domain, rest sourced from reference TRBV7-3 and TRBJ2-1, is GAGVSQTPSNKVTEKGKYVELRCDPISGHTALYWYRQSLGQGPEFLIYFQGTGAADDSGLPNDRFFAVRPEGSVSTLKIQRTERGDSAVYLCASSYRPGINNEQFFGPGTRLTVL.

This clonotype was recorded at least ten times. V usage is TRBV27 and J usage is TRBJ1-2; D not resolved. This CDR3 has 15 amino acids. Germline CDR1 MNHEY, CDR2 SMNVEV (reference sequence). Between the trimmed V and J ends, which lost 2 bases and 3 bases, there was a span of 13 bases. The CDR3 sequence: CASSLNGFSHYGYTF. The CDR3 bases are TGTGCCAGCAGTTTAAACGGTTTTAGCCACTATGGCTACACCTTC.

The CDR3 region has the DNA TGTGCCAGCAGCGTAGGACAAAATCCCTCCTATAATTCACCCCTCCACTTT. Translated: CASSVGQNPSYNSPLHF. The chain uses TRBV11-2 and TRBJ1-6; D is possibly TRBD1 (5 bases). Trimming removed 5 bases from V and 0 bases from J, with 14 bases in between. Germline loops: CDR1 SGHAT, CDR2 FQNNGV. The CDR3 is made up of 17 amino acids. Based on the CDR3 plus reference TRBV11-2 and TRBJ1-6, the full variable domain is EAGVAQSPRYKIIEKRQSVAFWCNPISGHATLYWYQQILGQGPKLLIQFQNNGVVDDSQLPKDRFSAERLKGVDSTLKIQPAKLEDSAVYLCASSVGQNPSYNSPLHFGNGTRLTVT.

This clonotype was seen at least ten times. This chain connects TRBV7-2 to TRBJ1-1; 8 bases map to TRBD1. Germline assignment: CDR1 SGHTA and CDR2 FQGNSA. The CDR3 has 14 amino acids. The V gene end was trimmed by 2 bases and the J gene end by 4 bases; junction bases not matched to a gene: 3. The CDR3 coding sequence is TGTGCCAGCAGCTTAACAGGGGGGACCACTGAAGCTTTCTTT. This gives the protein CASSLTGGTTEAFF.

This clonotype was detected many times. Written as DNA, the CDR3 is TGCGCCAGCAGCCAAGAACCAGGATACCACTATGGCTACACCTTC. Translating gives CASSQEPGYHYGYTF. The chain uses TRBV4-3 and TRBJ1-2, with D unclear. The V and J ends lost 0 bases and 3 bases respectively, with 11 bases between them. The CDR3 length is 15 residues. Germline CDR1 and CDR2: LGHNA and YSLEER.

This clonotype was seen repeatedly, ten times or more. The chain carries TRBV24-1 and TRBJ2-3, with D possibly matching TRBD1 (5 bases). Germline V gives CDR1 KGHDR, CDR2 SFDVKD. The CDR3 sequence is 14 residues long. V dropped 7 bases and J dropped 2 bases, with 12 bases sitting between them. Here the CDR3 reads CATRLRVPTDTQYF. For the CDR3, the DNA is TGTGCCACCAGACTCAGGGTTCCCACAGATACGCAGTATTTT.

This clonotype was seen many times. The CDR3 is CASSPGQGRSEQYF. In nucleotides, the CDR3 is TGTGCCAGCAGTCCGGGACAGGGAAGAAGCGAGCAGTACTTC. The chain combines TRBV7-6 with TRBJ2-7; TRBD1 matches 9 bases. The V segment lost 6 bases and the J segment 6 bases; nucleotides outside the gene matches: 9. There are 14 residues in the CDR3. The germline CDR1 and CDR2 sequences are SGHVS and FNYEAQ. The full variable domain, its missing parts supplied by reference TRBV7-6 and TRBJ2-7, is GAGVSQSPRYKVTKRGQDVALRCDPISGHVSLYWYRQALGQGPEFLTYFNYEAQQDKSGLPNDRFSAERPEGSISTLTIQRTEQRDSAMYRCASSPGQGRSEQYFGPGTRLTVT.

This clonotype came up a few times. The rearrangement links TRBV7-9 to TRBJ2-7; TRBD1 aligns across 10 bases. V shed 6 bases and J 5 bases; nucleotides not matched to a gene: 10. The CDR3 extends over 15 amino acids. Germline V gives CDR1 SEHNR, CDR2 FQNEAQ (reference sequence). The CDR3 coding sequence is TGTGCCAGCAGTCGAATCCGGGACAGGGGCAACGAGCAGTACTTC. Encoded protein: CASSRIRDRGNEQYF.

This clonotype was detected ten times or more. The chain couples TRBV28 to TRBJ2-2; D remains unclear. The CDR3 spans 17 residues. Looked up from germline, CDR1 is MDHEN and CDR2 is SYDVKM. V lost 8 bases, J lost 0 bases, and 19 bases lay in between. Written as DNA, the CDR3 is TGTGCCAGCTCGCCCACGCCAGTCACCGCGAACACCGGGGAGCTGTTTTTT. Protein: CASSPTPVTANTGELFF.

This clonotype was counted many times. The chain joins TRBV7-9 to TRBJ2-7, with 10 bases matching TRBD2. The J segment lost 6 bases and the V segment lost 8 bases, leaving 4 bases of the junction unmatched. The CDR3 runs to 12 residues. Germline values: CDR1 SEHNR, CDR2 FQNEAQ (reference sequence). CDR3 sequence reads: CASAGTSVEQYF. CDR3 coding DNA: TGTGCCAGCGCCGGGACTAGCGTCGAGCAGTACTTC.